Sequencing of this T cell receptor (beta chain) was carried out in a study of CD8 T cells in Susac syndrome. With random hexamers, roughly 0.5 to 1 ug RNA was reverse transcribed. TCRdb used MiXCR to reprocess the immunoSEQ multiplex PCR reads, holding one entry per CDR3 protein. The data contain 150,000 or so distinct CDR3 sequences, 95% to 96% of them seen just once; the ten biggest clones take up 0.14% to 0.15%. The authors carried out high-throughput sequencing of TCR beta. They applied it to CD8+ and CD4+ T cells obtained from blood. The clonotype comes from a human donor with multiple sclerosis. The material sequenced was CD8+ T cells from PBMCs.

The CDR3 DNA sequence: TGTGCCAGCAGCCTTGGTGGAGGCGGGGGATACGAGCAGTACGTC. It codes for CASSLGGGGGYEQYV. The rearrangement uses TRBV4-2 and TRBJ2-7; TRBD2 matches at 7 bases. Germline CDR1 is LGHNA and CDR2 is YNFKEQ. This CDR3 is built from 15 residues. V lost 4 bases to trimming and J lost 4 bases; unmatched junction nucleotides: 10.